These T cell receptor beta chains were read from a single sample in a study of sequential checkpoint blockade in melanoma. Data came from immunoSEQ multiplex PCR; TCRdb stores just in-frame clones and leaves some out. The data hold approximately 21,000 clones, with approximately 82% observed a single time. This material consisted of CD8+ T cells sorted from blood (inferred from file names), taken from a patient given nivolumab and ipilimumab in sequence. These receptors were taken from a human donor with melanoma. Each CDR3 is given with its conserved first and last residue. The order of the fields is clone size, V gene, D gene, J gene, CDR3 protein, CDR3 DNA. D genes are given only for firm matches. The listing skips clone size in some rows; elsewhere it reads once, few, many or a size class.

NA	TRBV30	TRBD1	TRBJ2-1	CAWSDRGNEQFF	TGTGCCTGGAGTGACAGGGGCAATGAGCAGTTCTTC
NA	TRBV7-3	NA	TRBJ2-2	CASMWAGNTGELFF	TGTGCCAGTATGTGGGCAGGGAACACCGGGGAGCTGTTTTTT
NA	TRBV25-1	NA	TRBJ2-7	CASSEFLIRDFYEQYF	TGTGCCAGCAGTGAATTCCTCATCCGGGACTTCTACGAGCAGTACTTC
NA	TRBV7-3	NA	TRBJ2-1	CASSFSGGAFNEQFF	TGTGCCAGCAGCTTTTCCGGAGGGGCCTTCAATGAGCAGTTCTTC
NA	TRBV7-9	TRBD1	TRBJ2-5	CASSLTGTDQTQYF	TGTGCCAGCAGCTTAACCGGGACAGATCAGACCCAGTACTTC
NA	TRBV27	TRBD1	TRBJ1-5	CASTQGQVNQPQHF	TGTGCCAGCACCCAGGGACAGGTAAATCAGCCCCAGCATTTT
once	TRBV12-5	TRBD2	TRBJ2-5	CASGLVTGGWHQETQYF	TGTGCTAGTGGTTTGGTAACGGGGGGGTGGCACCAAGAGACCCAGTACTTC
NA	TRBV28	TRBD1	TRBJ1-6	CASSYRDRGSPLHF	TGTGCCAGCAGTTATAGAGACAGGGGCTCACCCCTCCACTTT
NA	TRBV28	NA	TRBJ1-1	CASSFGWANTEAFF	TGTGCCAGCAGTTTTGGGTGGGCAAACACTGAAGCTTTCTTT
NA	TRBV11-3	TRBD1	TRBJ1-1	CASSFDRDTEAFF	TGTGCCAGCAGCTTCGACAGGGACACTGAAGCTTTCTTT
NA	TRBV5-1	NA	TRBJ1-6	CASSLGGPSSYNSPLHF	TGCGCCAGCAGCTTGGGGGGGCCGAGCTCCTATAATTCACCCCTCCACTTT
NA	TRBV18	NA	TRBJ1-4	CASSTGRPSYSEKLFF	TGTGCCAGCTCAACAGGCCGCCCCTCCTATAGTGAAAAACTGTTTTTT
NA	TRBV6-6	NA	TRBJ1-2	CASSYPQGIGYTF	TGTGCCAGCAGTTACCCACAGGGTATCGGCTACACCTTC
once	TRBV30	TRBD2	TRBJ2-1	CACSPLAGSYNEQFF	TGTGCCTGCTCGCCCCTAGCGGGGTCCTACAATGAGCAGTTCTTC
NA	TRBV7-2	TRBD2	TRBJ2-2	CASSGTSGSTGELFF	TGTGCCAGCAGCGGGACTAGCGGGAGCACCGGGGAGCTGTTTTTT
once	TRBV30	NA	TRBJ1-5	CAWSVGGAGLSQPQHF	TGTGCCTGGAGTGTGGGGGGGGCAGGGCTCAGTCAGCCCCAGCATTTT
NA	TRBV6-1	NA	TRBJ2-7	CASSRITQGYEQYF	TGTGCCAGCAGTAGAATAACCCAGGGTTACGAGCAGTACTTC
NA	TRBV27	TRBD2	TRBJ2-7	CASRKLAGVYEQYF	TGTGCCAGCAGGAAACTAGCGGGAGTCTACGAGCAGTACTTC
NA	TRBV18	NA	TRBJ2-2	CTSSLRKTNTGELFF	TGTACCAGCTCACTCAGAAAGACGAACACCGGGGAGCTGTTTTTT
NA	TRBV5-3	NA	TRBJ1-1	CARSLAGRPAAFF	TGTGCCAGAAGCTTGGCCGGGAGGCCTGCCGCTTTCTTT
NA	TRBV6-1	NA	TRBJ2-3	CASSETWAPDTQYF	TGTGCCAGCAGTGAAACATGGGCGCCAGATACGCAGTATTTT
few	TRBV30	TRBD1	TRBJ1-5	CAWSVQDRGRNQPQHF	TGTGCCTGGAGTGTACAGGACAGGGGGCGTAATCAGCCCCAGCATTTT
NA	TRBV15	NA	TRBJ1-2	CATSRMDTSNYGYTF	TGTGCCACCAGCAGAATGGACACCTCTAACTATGGCTACACCTTC
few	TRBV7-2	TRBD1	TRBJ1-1	CASSPHRTGTEAFF	TGTGCCAGCAGCCCCCACCGGACAGGGACAGAAGCTTTCTTT
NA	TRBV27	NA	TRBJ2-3	CASSSQGTSTDTQYF	TGTGCCAGCAGTTCCCAGGGAACTAGCACAGATACGCAGTATTTT
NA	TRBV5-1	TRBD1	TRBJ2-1	CASSGTDRGLSYNEQFF	TGCGCCAGCAGCGGAACGGACAGGGGGCTTAGCTACAATGAGCAGTTCTTC
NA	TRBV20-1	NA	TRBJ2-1	CSARLANEQFF	TGCAGTGCTAGACTAGCTAATGAGCAGTTCTTC